These 12 T cell receptor beta chains came from one sample sequenced in a study of T cells in Graves' hyperthyroidism and ophthalmopathy. What was amplified from RNA transcripts were TCR beta CDR3 regions. First-round RT-PCR of the TCR CDR3 relied on the HTBI primer set. TCRdb called the multiplex PCR reads again in MiXCR, with one record for every CDR3 protein. The sample has around 520,000 distinct CDR3 sequences; 13% to 15% are singletons. The sequenced material came from blood. The receptors stem from a woman between 18 and 30 years old with Graves' hyperthyroidism.

J is TRBJ2-6 and V is TRBV20-1; D not certain. V lost 6 bases, J lost 2 bases, and 8 bases lay in between. Germline V lookup: CDR1 DFQATT, CDR2 SNEGSKA (reference sequence). This CDR3 has 13 amino acids. Here the CDR3 DNA reads TGCAGTGCCTCCGTACCTGGGGCCAACGTCCTGACTTTC. This translates into CSASVPGANVLTF.

This clonotype was seen only a few times. The rearrangement links TRBV30 to TRBJ1-1; tentatively, D is TRBD1 (5 bases). Germline V gene sequence: CDR1 GTSNPN, CDR2 SVGIG (reference sequence). V gave up 3 bases and J gave up 3 bases, with 11 bases separating them. The CDR3 consists of 13 residues. The CDR3 DNA is TGTGCCTGGAGACTGACAGAATACACTGAAGCTTTCTTT. Translated, it gives CAWRLTEYTEAFF.

This clonotype was detected many times. This chain uses TRBV7-8 with TRBJ2-5; tentatively, D is TRBD2 (6 bases). The V gene lost 7 bases and the J gene lost 4 bases, with 16 bases spanning the gap. CDR1 and CDR2 from the germline V gene are SGHVS and FQNEAQ. The CDR3 loop spans 14 amino acids. CDR3 in DNA: TGTGCCAGCAAATCCGGGAGTGCTGGAGAGACCCAGTACTTC. Encoded protein: CASKSGSAGETQYF.

The rearrangement uses TRBV7-2 and TRBJ2-7; D is unresolved. V lost 5 bases and J 2 bases, leaving 10 bases between the germline ends. Germline V gives CDR1 SGHTA, CDR2 FQGNSA. This CDR3 region has 13 residues. The DNA for the CDR3 is TGTGCCAGCAGCCTACTACAGACCTACGAGCAGTACGTC. Its translation is CASSLLQTYEQYV.

This clonotype was picked up a small number of times. The chain joins TRBV12-3 or TRBV12-4 to TRBJ2-3; 10 bases agree with TRBD2. The J segment lost 1 base and the V segment lost 8 bases, leaving 6 bases of the junction unmatched. CDR3 size: 15 residues. CDR3 region: CASRTSGQGTDTQYF. CDR3 nucleotide sequence: TGTGCCAGCCGGACTAGCGGTCAAGGCACAGATACGCAGTATTTT.

The chain uses TRBV19 and TRBJ1-1, with D perhaps matching TRBD1 (5 bases). Germline V lookup: CDR1 LNHDA, CDR2 SQIVND (reference sequence). The CDR3 has 16 residues. V lost 7 bases and J lost 0, with 18 bases in between. The CDR3 sequence: CASTRTNLILNTEAFF. CDR3 nucleotide sequence: TGTGCCAGTACAAGGACAAACCTAATCTTGAACACTGAAGCTTTCTTT. Full variable domain (remainder filled in from reference TRBV19 and TRBJ1-1): DGGITQSPKYLFRKEGQNVTLSCEQNLNHDAMYWYRQDPGQGLRLIYYSQIVNDFQKGDIAEGYSVSREKKESFPLTVTSAQKNPTAFYLCASTRTNLILNTEAFFGQGTRLTVV.

This clonotype was seen repeatedly, ten times or more. This rearrangement joins TRBV6-1 to TRBJ1-1, with D uncertain. The CDR3 has 14 residues. V lost 4 bases to trimming and J lost 3 bases, with 12 bases between them. CDR1 is MNHNS and CDR2 is SASEGT in the germline V gene. In DNA, the CDR3 is TGTGCCAGCAGTGCGCAGGCTGGGTACACTGAAGCTTTCTTT. Its translation is CASSAQAGYTEAFF.

This clonotype came up a few times. The chain carries TRBV29-1 and TRBJ2-2, with TRBD1 matching 8 bases. Germline CDR1 and CDR2: SQVTM and ANQGSEA. V shed 5 bases, J shed 2 bases, and the junction held 4 bases outside the gene matches. The CDR3 has 14 amino acids. This CDR3 is CSVFGTGNTGELFF. For the CDR3, the DNA is TGCAGCGTTTTCGGGACAGGAAACACCGGGGAGCTGTTTTTT.

The rearrangement links TRBV10-3 to TRBJ2-3, with TRBD2 identical over 12 bases. Germline CDR1 and CDR2: ENHRY and SYGVKD. This CDR3 region has 20 residues. The V segment lost 0 bases and the J segment 5 bases; nucleotides outside the gene matches: 15. CDR3 sequence reads: CAISESTPKSSGRARDTQYF. The CDR3 coding sequence is TGTGCCATCAGTGAGTCGACTCCCAAATCTAGCGGGAGGGCCCGAGATACGCAGTATTTT.

CDR3 region: CASRKRGNNYNEQFF. In DNA form, the CDR3 reads TGTGCCAGCAGGAAGAGAGGAAACAATTACAATGAGCAGTTCTTC. The rearrangement links TRBV14 to TRBJ2-1; D remains ambiguous. Trimming left V 6 bases short and J 4 bases short, with 16 bases between. Germline CDR1 reads SGHDN; CDR2 reads FVKESK. The CDR3 extends over 15 amino acids.

At least ten counts were recorded for this clonotype. The V gene is TRBV27, the J gene TRBJ2-1; the match to TRBD2 covers 11 bases. The CDR3 loop spans 17 amino acids. Germline V lookup: CDR1 MNHEY, CDR2 SMNVEV (reference sequence). V lost 2 bases, J lost 6 bases, and 9 bases stayed unmatched. This CDR3 is CASSLRQRTSGRNEQFF. CDR3 nucleotide sequence: TGTGCCAGCAGTTTAAGGCAGCGGACTAGCGGGCGCAATGAGCAGTTCTTC.

There are many counts of this clonotype. The gene calls are TRBV11-2 and TRBJ2-5, with TRBD2 matching 10 bases. The CDR3 runs 14 residues. Looked up from germline, CDR1 is SGHAT and CDR2 is FQNNGV. V trimming: 5 bases; J trimming: 3 bases; junction bases outside the gene matches: 3. The CDR3 sequence: CASSRGLAEETQYF. DNA for the CDR3: TGTGCCAGCAGCCGCGGACTAGCGGAAGAGACCCAGTACTTC.